These T cell receptor beta chains were read from a single sample in a study of OX40 agonist ivuxolimab in advanced cancers. Sequenced by immunoSEQ multiplex PCR; TCRdb stores in-frame clones only, minus some. The sample shows 16,000 or so clones, about 88% of them seen only once. The sequencing here drew on CD4+ or CD8+ T cells sorted from blood, taken in a trial of the OX40 agonist ivuxolimab. The origin of the receptors is an adult with an advanced solid tumor such as melanoma, head and neck, liver or kidney cancer. CDR3s include the opening cysteine and the closing phenylalanine or tryptophan. D genes are given only for firm matches. Size is omitted from some rows. Given values are once, few, many or a class for expanded clones.

TRBV6-1	TRBJ2-1	TRBD2	-	CASPGGTSLNEQFF	TGTGCCAGCCCCGGCGGGACTAGCCTTAATGAGCAGTTCTTC
TRBV4-1	TRBJ2-3	TRBD2	-	CASSQDWFATSTSTDTQYF	TGCGCCAGCAGCCAAGATTGGTTCGCGACTAGCACTAGCACAGATACGCAGTATTTT
TRBV5-8	TRBJ1-2	-	-	CASSLLHGYTF	TGTGCCAGCAGCTTGTTACACGGCTACACCTTC
TRBV27	TRBJ1-1	-	-	CASSLKGGGTEAFF	TGTGCCAGCAGTTTAAAAGGCGGGGGCACTGAAGCTTTCTTT
TRBV5-1	TRBJ2-3	TRBD2	-	CASSLLAGTDTQYF	TGCGCCAGCAGCTTACTAGCGGGCACAGATACGCAGTATTTT
TRBV4-3	TRBJ2-1	-	-	CASSQEAEWGEQFF	TGCGCCAGCAGCCAAGAGGCTGAATGGGGTGAGCAGTTCTTC
TRBV9	TRBJ2-7	-	few	CASSVDAETEQYF	TGTGCCAGCAGCGTAGATGCCGAAACGGAGCAGTACTTC
TRBV7-3	TRBJ2-3	TRBD2	few	CASSSTPLAGGPDTQYF	TGTGCCAGCAGCTCTACCCCCCTAGCGGGAGGCCCAGATACGCAGTATTTT
TRBV11-2	TRBJ2-7	TRBD2	-	CASSPLAGSSYEQYF	TGTGCCAGCAGCCCACTAGCGGGGAGCTCCTACGAGCAGTACTTC
TRBV6-1	TRBJ2-2	TRBD1	-	CASSDRTGANTGELFF	TGTGCCAGCAGTGACCGGACAGGGGCGAACACCGGGGAGCTGTTTTTT
TRBV11-2	TRBJ2-5	-	-	CASRTGETQYF	TGTGCCAGTCGGACCGGAGAGACCCAGTACTTC
TRBV28	TRBJ2-5	TRBD1	-	CASSPRDRALETQYF	TGTGCCAGCAGTCCACGGGACAGGGCTTTGGAGACCCAGTACTTC
TRBV28	TRBJ2-7	TRBD2	-	CASLGLVRHEQYF	TGTGCCAGCCTAGGACTAGTTAGACACGAGCAGTACTTC
TRBV30	TRBJ1-1	-	-	CAWSGVGARDTEAFF	TGTGCCTGGAGTGGGGTGGGGGCCCGGGACACTGAAGCTTTCTTT
TRBV4-2	TRBJ2-3	-	-	CASSQALLGGTDTQYF	TGTGCCAGCAGCCAAGCACTACTGGGGGGAACAGATACGCAGTATTTT
TRBV19	TRBJ2-2	-	once	CATKLGVVTGELFF	TGTGCCACGAAACTAGGGGTTGTCACCGGGGAGCTGTTTTTT
TRBV7-2	TRBJ1-4	TRBD1	-	CASSRKGGEKLFF	TGTGCCAGCAGCCGGAAAGGGGGCGAAAAACTGTTTTTT